Listed here are 29 T cell receptor beta chains from one sample, sequenced in a study of shared clonotypes between healthy human individuals. Clones were read by immunoSEQ multiplex PCR, and TCRdb kept only the in-frame ones, dropping some. The sample holds 2,500,000 or so clones; roughly 93% are singletons and the top ten take approximately 0.36%. Sequenced: naive CD4+ T cells from PBMCs. Subset: CD45RA+ positively selected. All receptors come from a young man in good health. Some clones in this sample may be carry-over from other donors' samples.

This clone was seen only a few times. The rearrangement joins TRBV5-8 to TRBJ1-1; no definite D call. Between the trimmed V and J ends, which lost 4 bases and 8 bases, there was a span of 12 bases. The germline gives CDR1 SGHTS, CDR2 YDEGEE. The CDR3 totals 12 residues. The CDR3 is CASSPRVPEAFF. The CDR3 DNA reads as TGTGCCAGCAGCCCGAGAGTTCCAGAAGCTTTCTTT.

J is TRBJ2-2 and V is TRBV4-2, with TRBD2 matching 16 bases. Germline-derived CDR1 and CDR2 are LGHNA and YNFKEQ. Unmatched junction bases numbered 9, after V lost 4 bases and J lost 4 bases. The CDR3 is 19 residues long. CDR3 in amino acids: CASSRGGTSGRGGTGELFF. DNA of the CDR3: TGTGCCAGCAGCCGAGGAGGGACTAGCGGGAGGGGGGGCACCGGGGAGCTGTTTTTT.

The V and J genes are TRBV9 and TRBJ1-1; no reliable D call. Between the trimmed V and J ends, which lost 0 bases and 0 bases, there was a span of 9 bases. From germline, CDR1 is SGDLS and CDR2 YYNGEE. The CDR3 is 15 residues long. CDR3 sequence: CASSVGSVMNTEAFF. DNA for the CDR3: TGTGCCAGCAGCGTAGGATCGGTAATGAACACTGAAGCTTTCTTT.

The CDR3 spells CASSYSLKGASGELFF. DNA for the CDR3: TGTGCCAGCAGTTATTCTCTAAAAGGGGCATCCGGGGAGCTGTTTTTT. The chain uses TRBV6-5 and TRBJ2-2; D may be TRBD1 (5 bases). V dropped 3 bases and J dropped 6 bases, with 17 bases sitting between them. The CDR3 extends over 16 amino acids. Germline-derived CDR1 and CDR2 are MNHEY and SVGAGI.

V and J are TRBV27 and TRBJ2-2; 8 positions agree with TRBD1. J lost 3 bases, V lost 3 bases, and 6 bases had no gene match. CDR1 is MNHEY, CDR2 SMNVEV, per germline (reference sequence). CDR3 length: 16 amino acids. CDR3 coding DNA: TGTGCCAGCAGTTTCCGACAGGGGACCTACACCGGGGAGCTGTTTTTT. Amino acids: CASSFRQGTYTGELFF.

The rearrangement links TRBV7-2 to TRBJ1-2, with D perhaps TRBD1 (5 bases). The CDR3 totals 13 residues. Germline CDR1 is SGHTA and CDR2 is FQGNSA. Trimming took 3 bases from V and 7 from J, leaving 12 bases between them. CDR3 loop: CASSLWQGGGYTF. The CDR3 region has the DNA TGTGCCAGCAGCTTGTGGCAGGGCGGTGGCTACACCTTC.

This clone was seen only once. The chain has TRBV30 and TRBJ2-7; D is unclear. The CDR3 covers 14 residues. Germline V lookup: CDR1 GTSNPN, CDR2 SVGIG (reference sequence). Trimming shortened V by 0 bases and J by 6 bases, and 15 bases separated the two germline ends. The CDR3 DNA reads as TGTGCCTGGAGTGTACCCCCCCATCGGCCCGAGCAGTACTTC. It specifies CAWSVPPHRPEQYF. Together with reference TRBV30 and TRBJ2-7, the CDR3 gives the full variable domain: SQTIHQWPATLVQPVGSPLSLECTVEGTSNPNLYWYRQAAGRGLQLLFYSVGIGQISSEVPQNLSASRPQDRQFILSSKKLLLSDSGFYLCAWSVPPHRPEQYFGPGTRLTVT.

In its sample, this clone was seen a few times. V and J are TRBV6-5 and TRBJ1-1; D gene ambiguous. Per germline, CDR1 MNHEY and CDR2 SVGAGI. Trimming took 2 bases from V and 5 from J, leaving 9 bases between them. This CDR3 contains 13 residues. The DNA for the CDR3 is TGTGCCAGCAGTTACAACGCGGAGACTGAAGCTTTCTTT. It encodes CASSYNAETEAFF.

The chain couples TRBV5-1 to TRBJ2-7, with D uncertain. Trimming removed 3 bases from V and 2 bases from J, with 9 bases in between. The CDR3 spans 13 residues. Per the germline V gene, CDR1 is SGHRS and CDR2 is YFSETQ. The CDR3 protein is CASSSPSTYEQYF. The CDR3 region has the DNA TGCGCCAGCAGCTCCCCGAGTACCTACGAGCAGTACTTC.

CDR3 region: CASSARAAALANEQFF. In nucleotides, the CDR3 is TGTGCCAGCAGTGCTAGGGCTGCCGCCCTTGCGAATGAGCAGTTCTTC. The chain couples TRBV6-1 to TRBJ2-1; D is unclear. Trimming pared 4 bases from V and 7 bases from J, leaving 20 bases between. The CDR3 length is 16 residues. CDR1 MNHNS and CDR2 SASEGT come from the germline V gene.

The V gene is TRBV5-1, the J gene TRBJ2-5; perhaps TRBD2 as D (8 bases). The V end lost 0 bases, the J end lost 5 bases, and 14 bases lay between the germline ends. Germline CDR1 is SGHRS and CDR2 is YFSETQ. CDR3 size: 15 residues. The CDR3 sequence: CASSLEGLGGETQYF. The CDR3 DNA follows: TGCGCCAGCAGCTTGGAGGGACTAGGGGGCGAGACCCAGTACTTC.

The rearrangement uses TRBV5-1 and TRBJ2-2; TRBD1 is a possible D gene (5 bases). The CDR3 sequence is 13 residues long. V gave up 4 bases and J gave up 4 bases, with 8 bases separating them. Germline V CDR1 and CDR2: SGHRS, YFSETQ. The CDR3 nucleotides are TGCGCCAGCAGCCAAGGGGTCACCGGGGAGCTGTTTTTT. This translates into CASSQGVTGELFF.

This clone was detected once. In the same sample, other DNA sequences code for this CDR3. This chain uses TRBV7-6 with TRBJ2-5; D remains unclear. Germline V gene data show CDR1 as SGHVS and CDR2 as FNYEAQ. The CDR3 is 13 residues long. V shed 2 bases and J shed 4 bases, with 8 bases lying between them. CDR3 loop: CASSLRVRETQYF. CDR3 DNA sequence: TGTGCCAGCAGCTTAAGGGTCCGAGAGACCCAGTACTTC.

The chain couples TRBV14 to TRBJ2-5; D assignment may be TRBD1 or TRBD2 (5 bases each). V was trimmed by 1 base and J by 5 bases, leaving 14 bases between them. Germline V CDR1 and CDR2: SGHDN, FVKESK. This CDR3 comprises 15 residues. CDR3 DNA: TGTGCCAGCAGCCAAGTTCTGGGGGTTATCGAGACCCAGTACTTC. It is translated as CASSQVLGVIETQYF.

This chain uses TRBV2 with TRBJ2-7, with TRBD1 matching 9 bases. Germline V gene sequence: CDR1 SNHLY, CDR2 FYNNEI. J lost 7 bases, V lost 5 bases, and 12 bases had no gene match. CDR3 length equals 15 residues. The chain's CDR3 is CASSPGQGRPREQYF. The CDR3 nucleotides are TGTGCCAGCAGTCCAGGACAGGGGCGCCCGAGGGAGCAGTACTTC.

The rearrangement links TRBV10-1 to TRBJ1-3; D is uncertain. Between the trimmed V and J ends, which lost 7 bases and 5 bases, there was a span of 18 bases. This CDR3 spans 15 amino acids. Germline V gene data show CDR1 as WNHNN and CDR2 as SYGVQD (reference sequence). The CDR3 nucleotides are TGCGCCAGCAATTGGAGCGCCCGGCCAAGAAACACCATATATTTT. Translating gives CASNWSARPRNTIYF.

The chain couples TRBV6-5 to TRBJ2-5; D assignment may be TRBD1 or TRBD2 (5 bases each). V dropped 6 bases and J dropped 7 bases, with 21 bases sitting between them. Germline-derived CDR1 and CDR2 are MNHEY and SVGAGI. CDR3 length: 15 residues. CDR3 in DNA: TGTGCCAGCAGCCGGGGACGTACGGACGTTGGGACCCAGTACTTC. This translates into CASSRGRTDVGTQYF.

V is TRBV5-1 and J is TRBJ2-7; 8 nucleotides agree with TRBD1. The CDR3 is made up of 15 amino acids. V lost 4 bases, J lost 4 bases, and 10 bases stayed unmatched. The germline CDR1 and CDR2 sequences are SGHRS and YFSETQ. CDR3 sequence reads: CASSPDWTGLYEQYF. Written as DNA, the CDR3 is TGCGCCAGCAGCCCCGACTGGACAGGGTTGTACGAGCAGTACTTC. The full variable domain, with the rest looked up from reference TRBV5-1 and TRBJ2-7, is KAGVTQTPRYLIKTRGQQVTLSCSPISGHRSVSWYQQTPGQGLQFLFEYFSETQRNKGNFPGRFSGRQFSNSRSEMNVSTLELGDSALYLCASSPDWTGLYEQYFGPGTRLTVT.

V and J are TRBV28 and TRBJ1-2; possible D gene TRBD1, 5 bases. CDR3 length: 12 residues. V shed 8 bases and J shed 7 bases, with 14 bases lying between them. CDR1 and CDR2 (germline): MDHEN, SYDVKM. The CDR3 protein is CASFPRGGGYTF. In DNA form, the CDR3 reads TGTGCCAGCTTTCCTAGGGGCGGTGGCTACACCTTC.

V and J are TRBV25-1 and TRBJ1-2, with 9 nucleotides matching TRBD1. Germline V CDR1 and CDR2: MGHDK, SYGVNS. V shed 4 bases and J 5 bases; nucleotides not matched to a gene: 17. This CDR3 is 18 amino acids long. CDR3 sequence: CASSAQGALTMDGYGYTF. In DNA form, the CDR3 reads TGTGCCAGCAGTGCACAGGGGGCGCTAACTATGGATGGGTATGGCTACACCTTC.

This CDR3 reads CASSPALAFQETQYF. The CDR3 nucleotides read TGTGCCAGCAGCCCCGCTCTAGCGTTCCAAGAGACCCAGTACTTC. The chain is built from TRBV5-4 and TRBJ2-5; tentatively, D is TRBD2 (6 bases). The CDR3 runs 15 residues. The V and J ends lost 4 bases and 1 base respectively, with 14 bases between them. The germline V gene encodes CDR1 SGHNT and CDR2 YYREEE (reference sequence). The full variable domain, with the rest looked up from reference TRBV5-4 and TRBJ2-5, is ETGVTQSPTHLIKTRGQQVTLRCSSQSGHNTVSWYQQALGQGPQFIFQYYREEENGRGNFPPRFSGLQFPNYSSELNVNALELDDSALYLCASSPALAFQETQYFGPGTRLLVL.

The V gene is TRBV4-3, the J gene TRBJ2-3, with TRBD1 as a possible D gene (5 bases). V was cut by 0 bases and J by 9 bases, with 13 bases left in between. From germline, CDR1 is LGHNA and CDR2 YSLEER. There are 14 residues in the CDR3. Here the CDR3 reads CASSQDTTQGTQYF. The CDR3 region has the DNA TGCGCCAGCAGCCAAGATACGACTCAGGGAACGCAGTATTTT.

The V gene is TRBV6-1, the J gene TRBJ1-2, with no clear D. Trimming left V 6 bases short and J 2 bases short, with 7 bases between. Germline V CDR1 and CDR2: MNHNS, SASEGT. This CDR3 spans 12 amino acids. The CDR3 loop is CASRTVNYGYTF. The DNA of the CDR3 is TGTGCCAGCAGAACAGTAAACTATGGCTACACCTTC.

The J gene is TRBJ2-5, the V gene TRBV7-3; D is possibly TRBD1 (6 bases). Trimming stripped 2 bases from V and 2 bases from J, with 9 bases between. Per the germline V gene, CDR1 is SGHTA and CDR2 is FQGTGA. This CDR3 contains 14 residues. The CDR3 nucleotides are TGTGCCAGCAGCTTAGGACAGTGGCAAGAGACCCAGTACTTC. As protein: CASSLGQWQETQYF.

This clone was recorded a few times. The V and J genes are TRBV30 and TRBJ1-1; D is uncertain. Looked up from germline, CDR1 is GTSNPN and CDR2 is SVGIG (reference sequence). Deletions cut 8 bases from V and 0 bases from J, with 13 bases between. The CDR3 sequence is 13 residues long. The CDR3 is CARSDSMNTEAFF. The CDR3 bases are TGTGCCAGAAGTGATTCCATGAACACTGAAGCTTTCTTT.

CDR3 amino acids: CASSLGADQEQFF. The CDR3 nucleotides read TGTGCCAGCTCCTTGGGGGCCGACCAGGAGCAGTTCTTC. V and J are TRBV2 and TRBJ2-1; D is possibly TRBD1 (6 bases). CDR1 and CDR2 (germline): SNHLY, FYNNEI. The V end lost 8 bases, the J end lost 10 bases, and 18 bases lay between the germline ends. The CDR3 is made up of 13 amino acids.

V gene TRBV2 combines with J gene TRBJ2-5; a possible D gene is TRBD1 (5 bases). V lost 7 bases, J lost 5 bases, and 17 bases lay in between. Germline V CDR1 and CDR2: SNHLY, FYNNEI. This CDR3 spans 14 amino acids. The DNA of the CDR3 is TGTGCCAGCAACGGGCAACAGGCTCGGGAGACCCAGTACTTC. Translation: CASNGQQARETQYF.

The V call is TRBV4-1, the J call TRBJ2-1, with D tentatively TRBD2 (7 bases). Looked up from germline, CDR1 is MGHRA and CDR2 is YSYEKL. This CDR3 has 15 amino acids. V was cut by 1 base and J by 10 bases, with 17 bases left in between. CDR3 in DNA: TGCGCCAGCAGCCAAGTCTTGACTGGGGGGGGCGAGCAGTTCTTC. Its translation is CASSQVLTGGGEQFF.

The rearrangement joins TRBV19 to TRBJ1-3; 7 positions match TRBD1. Germline values: CDR1 LNHDA, CDR2 SQIVND (reference sequence). This CDR3 contains 14 residues. The ends lost 5 bases at V and 4 bases at J; junction bases unmatched: 5. This CDR3 is CASSVTGAGNTIYF. For the CDR3, the DNA is TGTGCCAGTAGTGTTACAGGGGCAGGAAACACCATATATTTT.